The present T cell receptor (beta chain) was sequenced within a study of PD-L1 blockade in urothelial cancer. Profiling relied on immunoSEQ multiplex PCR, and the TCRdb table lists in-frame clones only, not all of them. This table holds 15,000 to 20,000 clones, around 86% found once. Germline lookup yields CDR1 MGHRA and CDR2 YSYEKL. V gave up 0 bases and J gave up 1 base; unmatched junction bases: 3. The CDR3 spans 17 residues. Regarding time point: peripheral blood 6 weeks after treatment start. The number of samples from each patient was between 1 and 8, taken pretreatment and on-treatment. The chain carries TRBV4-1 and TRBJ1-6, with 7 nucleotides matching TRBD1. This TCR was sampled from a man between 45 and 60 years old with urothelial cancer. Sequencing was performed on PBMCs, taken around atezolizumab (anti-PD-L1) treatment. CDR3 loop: CASSQEDRVSYNSPLHF. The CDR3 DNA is TGCGCCAGCAGCCAAGAAGACAGGGTTTCCTATAATTCACCCCTCCACTTT.